This T cell receptor beta chain was identified in a study of OX40 agonist ivuxolimab in advanced cancers. Regarding the research as a whole: Ivuxolimab was an agonistic, fully human IgG2 monoclonal antibody directed against OX40 (CD134), a costimulatory receptor. Intravenous ivuxolimab was administered to patients every 2 weeks at six dose levels: 0.01, 0.1, 0.3, 1.5, 3 and 10 mg/kg. Among the approximately 54 dose-escalation patients, roughly 20 had hepatocellular carcinoma, roughly 15 melanoma, 9 renal cell carcinoma and 9 head and neck cancer. In the dose-escalation cohort, 75% to 85% of patients were male, and the mean age was 60 years with a range of roughly 20 to 79. Prior anti-PD-1, anti-PD-L1 or anti-CTLA-4 therapy was permitted, and checkpoint inhibitors had been received by approximately 39% of dose-escalation patients. Three dose-escalation patients achieved partial responses, one with hepatocellular carcinoma and two with cutaneous melanoma. The point of sequencing TCRbeta in the periphery was to test whether ivuxolimab changed TCR sequence diversity and drove clonal T-cell expansion. The paper covers the monotherapy dose-escalation part of the phase I ivuxolimab trial, which included N of about 56 patients. The full study reports these points: Partial responders in the 0.1-3.0 mg/kg groups had among the lowest normalized peripheral clonal expansion, especially among CD8+ T cells. On average, CD8+ T cells showed more expanded clones than CD4+ T cells after ivuxolimab. The antigen specificity of the peripheral T cells that underwent clonal expansion was not determined. Low levels of normalized T-cell clonal expansion were also seen in some patients who did not respond. At doses of 0.1 to 3.0 mg/kg, clonal expansion of both CD4+ and CD8+ blood T cells was observed from baseline to week 6.

This clone appeared a few times. The target of this receptor is not known. Base qualities are not provided; no much larger clone lies one nucleotide away. The trim is 3 bases for V and 4 bases for J, with a gap of 16 bases between the germline ends. CDR1 and CDR2 were assigned from the germline V gene as MNHNS and SASEGT. The CDR3 has 16 amino acids, counting the end cysteine and phenylalanine. The retained sequence is limited to the CDR3, 48 bases, with the frame set at the first base. The trial excluded patients who had a history of autoimmune disease or were on systemic immunosuppression. In every dose cohort, peripheral blood was drawn for TCR sequencing at baseline, cycle 4 day 1, and cycle 7 day 1. Samples were obtained from an open-label, multicenter, first-in-human phase I dose-escalation trial of ivuxolimab. Adults with locally advanced or metastatic melanoma, renal cell carcinoma, hepatocellular carcinoma or head and neck squamous cell carcinoma were enrolled in the trial. CD4+ and CD8+ T cells were sorted separately from peripheral blood before TCR sequencing.

Genomic DNA was isolated from the sorted cells so that the TCRbeta CDR3 region could be sequenced. TCRbeta CDR3 regions were sequenced using the immunoSEQ Assay. TCRdb provides this immuneACCESS table in a form limited to in-frame rearrangements. Some clones are lacking; in checked studies, under half of them reflect an unresolved V gene, and why the rest are absent is not known. The table for this sample lists 98,000 or so clones; 91% of them were counted only once. Clones ranked in the top ten supply roughly 0.66% of the sample. The specimen was CD4+ or CD8+ T cells sorted from blood, collected in a trial of the OX40 agonist ivuxolimab. The receptor's source is an adult with an advanced solid tumor such as melanoma, head and neck, liver or kidney cancer. Recombination linked TRBV6-1 to TRBJ1-3, with a weak D call of TRBD1 (6 bases match). The CDR3 here reads CASSDNGTPLGNTIYF. In nucleotides, the sequence is TGTGCCAGCAGTGACAACGGGACACCTCTAGGAAACACCATATATTTT.